This T cell receptor (beta chain) is from a study of cytomegalovirus exposure and HLA in healthy donors. Whole-study findings and limits: A previous analysis found most TCR beta V segments productive roughly 87% or roughly 30% of the time. What a later analysis showed was that several of the most significant clusters appeared linked to common viral pathogens. Researchers had no immune exposure information except CMV serostatus available.

The PCR was carried out with 60 Vbeta primers and 13 Jbeta primers. Clones were read by immunoSEQ multiplex PCR, and TCRdb kept only the in-frame ones, dropping some. The sample table includes 45,000 to 60,000 clones. Between the trimmed V and J ends, which lost 6 bases and 7 bases, there was a span of 13 bases. The CDR3 consists of 13 residues. Per the germline V gene, CDR1 is LNHDA and CDR2 is SQIVND (reference sequence). Concerning this clone: Its antigen remains unknown.

The donors gave bone marrow, and they were healthy. This chain joins TRBV19 and TRBJ2-1; D remains unclear. The TCR was taken from a woman aged 40 to 50 in good health and CMV-seronegative. The specimen was PBMCs. CDR3 region: CASSPSLGNEQFF. CDR3 DNA sequence: TGTGCCAGTAGCCCCTCCCTCGGTAATGAGCAGTTCTTC.